This TCR beta chain was observed in a study of neoadjuvant nivolumab and ipilimumab in lung cancer. This CDR3 contains 14 residues. The V and J ends lost 3 bases and 10 bases, in that order; junction bases with no gene match: 6. Per germline, CDR1 SGHKS and CDR2 YYEKEE (reference sequence). The repertoire was sequenced with immunoSEQ multiplex PCR; TCRdb's copy has only in-frame clones and lacks some. The sample lists about 17,000 clones; approximately 79% were seen once. This chain joins TRBV5-5 and TRBJ2-1, with 11 bases identical to TRBD1. This sequence originates from an adult with non-small cell lung cancer. The sequencing used tumor tissue, collected after neoadjuvant nivolumab, alone or with ipilimumab, at or shortly before surgery. The CDR3 DNA reads as TGTGCCAGCAGCTGGGACAGGGGGAGTTGGGAGCAGTTCTTC. Translated: CASSWDRGSWEQFF.